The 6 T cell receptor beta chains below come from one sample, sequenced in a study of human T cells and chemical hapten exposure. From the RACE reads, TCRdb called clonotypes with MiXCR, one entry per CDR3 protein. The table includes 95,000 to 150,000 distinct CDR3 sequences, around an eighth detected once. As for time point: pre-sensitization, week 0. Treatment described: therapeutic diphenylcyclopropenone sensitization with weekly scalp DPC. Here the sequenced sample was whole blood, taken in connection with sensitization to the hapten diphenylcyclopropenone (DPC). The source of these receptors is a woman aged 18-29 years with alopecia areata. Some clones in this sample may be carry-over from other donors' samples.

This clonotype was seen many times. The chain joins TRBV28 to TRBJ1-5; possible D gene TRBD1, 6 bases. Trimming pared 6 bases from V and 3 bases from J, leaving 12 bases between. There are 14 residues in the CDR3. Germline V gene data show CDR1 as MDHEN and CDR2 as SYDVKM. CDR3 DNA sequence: TGTGCCAGCAGCCCCACAGGGATCAATCAGCCCCAGCATTTT. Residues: CASSPTGINQPQHF. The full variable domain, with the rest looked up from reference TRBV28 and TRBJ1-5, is DVKVTQSSRYLVKRTGEKVFLECVQDMDHENMFWYRQDPGLGLRLIYFSYDVKMKEKGDIPEGYSVSREKKERFSLILESASTNQTSMYLCASSPTGINQPQHFGDGTRLSIL.

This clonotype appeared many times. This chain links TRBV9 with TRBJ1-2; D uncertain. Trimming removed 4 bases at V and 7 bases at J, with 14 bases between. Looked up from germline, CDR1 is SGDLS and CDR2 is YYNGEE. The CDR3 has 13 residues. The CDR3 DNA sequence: TGTGCCAGCAGCCTACAGAAAGGTAGTGGCTACACCTTC. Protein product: CASSLQKGSGYTF.

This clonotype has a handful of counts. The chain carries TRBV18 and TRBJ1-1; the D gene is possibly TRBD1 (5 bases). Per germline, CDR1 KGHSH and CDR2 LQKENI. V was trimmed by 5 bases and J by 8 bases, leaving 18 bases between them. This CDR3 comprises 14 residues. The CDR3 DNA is TGTGCCAGCTCAACAAACCAGGGACTCGCGGAAGCTTTCTTT. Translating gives CASSTNQGLAEAFF.

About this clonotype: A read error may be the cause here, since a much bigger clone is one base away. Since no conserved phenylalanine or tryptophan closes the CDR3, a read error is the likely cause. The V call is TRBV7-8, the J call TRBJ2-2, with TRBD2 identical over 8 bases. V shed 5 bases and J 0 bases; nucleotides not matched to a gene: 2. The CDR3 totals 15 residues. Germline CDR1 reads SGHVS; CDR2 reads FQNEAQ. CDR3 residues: CASSLSGANTGELFL. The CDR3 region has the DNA TGTGCCAGCAGCCTTAGCGGGGCGAACACCGGGGAGCTGTTTTTA.

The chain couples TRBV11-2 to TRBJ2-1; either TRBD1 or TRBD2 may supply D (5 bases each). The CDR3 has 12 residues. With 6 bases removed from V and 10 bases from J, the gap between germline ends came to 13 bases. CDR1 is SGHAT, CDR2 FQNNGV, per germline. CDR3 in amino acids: CASRRSGDEQFF. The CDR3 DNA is TGTGCCAGCAGGCGCTCCGGGGACGAGCAGTTCTTC.

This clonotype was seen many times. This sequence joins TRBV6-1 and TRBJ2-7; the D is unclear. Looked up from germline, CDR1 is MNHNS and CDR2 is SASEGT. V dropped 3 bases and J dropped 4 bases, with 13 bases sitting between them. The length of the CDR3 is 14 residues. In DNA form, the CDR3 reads TGTGCCAGCAGTGATAGGGCCTTTGGATACGAGCAGTACTTC. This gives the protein CASSDRAFGYEQYF.